The source of this T cell receptor (beta chain) is a study of OX40 agonist ivuxolimab in advanced cancers. Overall study context: Intravenous ivuxolimab at 0.01 to 10 mg/kg was given to patients every 2 weeks.

V dropped 5 bases and J dropped 3; count of bases not matched to a gene: 14. The CDR3 spans 17 residues. The germline V gene has CDR1 SGHVS and CDR2 FQNEAQ. About this clone: No antigen is known for it.

Study outcomes and limitations: The study found that CD8+ T cells averaged more expanded clones than CD4+.

Some clones are missing from TCRdb's copy, which holds only in-frame ones; the method was immunoSEQ multiplex PCR. Seen here are 90,000 to 100,000 clones, 88% observed once, and the top ten hold around 0.82%. The chain has TRBV7-8 and TRBJ2-5; 8 positions agree with TRBD1. Sample: CD4+ or CD8+ T cells sorted from blood, taken in a trial of the OX40 agonist ivuxolimab. The source is an adult with an advanced solid tumor such as melanoma, head and neck, liver or kidney cancer. This chain's CDR3 is CASSREGLRGREETQYF. CDR3 DNA: TGTGCCAGCAGCCGAGAGGGGCTCAGGGGGCGAGAAGAGACCCAGTACTTC. Full variable domain (remainder filled in from reference TRBV7-8 and TRBJ2-5): GAGVSQSPRYKVAKRGQDVALRCDPISGHVSLFWYQQALGQGPEFLTYFQNEAQLDKSGLPSDRFFAERPEGSVSTLKIQRTQQEDSAVYLCASSREGLRGREETQYFGPGTRLLVL.